These 30 T cell receptor beta chains originate from one sample sequenced in a study of siplizumab effects on memory and regulatory T cells (dated by TCRdb to the late 2010s). The method was the immunoSEQ multiplex PCR assay. What TCRdb holds here is the immuneACCESS table cut down to in-frame rearrangements. Part of the clones is not present; checked against another copy, under half of the missing clones reflect an unresolved V gene, and the others are unexplained. This sample lists 85,000 to 120,000 clones; more than 85% were detected once. 0.9% to 1.4% of the sample is in the top ten clones. The specimen sequenced was CD4+ T cells sorted from blood. All receptors derive from a human donor in good health.

This chain links TRBV28 with TRBJ2-5; D is uncertain. V gave up 1 base and J gave up 1 base, with 7 bases separating them. Germline CDR1 is MDHEN and CDR2 is SYDVKM. CDR3 length: 14 amino acids. CDR3 region: CASSLSNTQETQYF. The DNA of the CDR3 is TGTGCCAGCAGTTTATCAAACACCCAAGAGACCCAGTACTTC.

The CDR3 DNA is TGTGCCAGCAGCTTAGCGGCGGACAACAATGAGCAGTTCTTC. Its protein is CASSLAADNNEQFF. V usage is TRBV7-2 and J usage is TRBJ2-1, with a weak D call TRBD1 (5 bases). The germline V and J ends were trimmed by 0 bases and 5 bases, with 8 bases remaining between them. The CDR3 covers 14 residues. Looked up from germline, CDR1 is SGHTA and CDR2 is FQGNSA. Looking up the rest from reference TRBV7-2 and TRBJ2-1 gives the full variable domain: GAGVSQSPSNKVTEKGKDVELRCDPISGHTALYWYRQSLGQGLEFLIYFQGNSAPDKSGLPSDRFSAERTGGSVSTLTIQRTQQEDSAVYLCASSLAADNNEQFFGPGTRLTVL.

V is TRBV2 and J is TRBJ2-1, with 8 bases lining up with TRBD2. V trimming: 1 base; J trimming: 10 bases; junction bases outside the gene matches: 12. The CDR3 runs 16 residues. From germline, CDR1 is SNHLY and CDR2 FYNNEI. The CDR3 loop reads CASSEERMLAGEEQFF. CDR3 coding DNA: TGTGCCAGCAGTGAAGAACGGATGCTAGCGGGCGAAGAGCAGTTCTTC.

The V call is TRBV9, the J call TRBJ1-5, with D tentatively TRBD1 (5 bases). V lost 0 bases and J 7 bases, leaving 11 bases between the germline ends. This CDR3 is 14 amino acids long. CDR1 and CDR2 (germline): SGDLS, YYNGEE. This CDR3 is CASSVGIWGQPQHF. CDR3 nucleotide sequence: TGTGCCAGCAGCGTAGGGATCTGGGGCCAGCCCCAGCATTTT.

The chain has TRBV5-5 and TRBJ2-6; unclear D gene. CDR1 is SGHKS and CDR2 is YYEKEE in the germline V gene (reference sequence). The CDR3 length is 14 residues. V was trimmed by 7 bases and J by 5 bases, leaving 13 bases between them. The CDR3 DNA sequence: TGTGCCAGCCTCGCACAAAGTCGGGCCAACGTCCTGACTTTC. This codes for CASLAQSRANVLTF.

The V call is TRBV6-1, the J call TRBJ1-1; D remains ambiguous. The CDR3 sequence is 14 residues long. Germline CDR1 is MNHNS and CDR2 is SASEGT. Trimming pared 6 bases from V and 3 bases from J, leaving 14 bases between. This chain's CDR3 is CASRHRVVDTEAFF. For the CDR3, the DNA is TGTGCCAGCAGACATAGGGTGGTAGACACTGAAGCTTTCTTT.

V gene TRBV9 combines with J gene TRBJ1-6; 8 nucleotides align to TRBD1. The CDR3 consists of 17 residues. J lost 9 bases, V lost 1 base, and 12 bases had no gene match. The germline CDR1 and CDR2 sequences are SGDLS and YYNGEE. CDR3 sequence reads: CASSVKPTGEGSSPLHF. DNA for the CDR3: TGTGCCAGCAGCGTAAAGCCGACAGGGGAGGGAAGTTCACCCCTCCACTTT.

This chain links TRBV7-9 with TRBJ2-7; D not resolved. The CDR3 runs to 13 residues. Looked up from germline, CDR1 is SEHNR and CDR2 is FQNEAQ (reference sequence). V was trimmed by 9 bases and J by 0 bases, leaving 12 bases between them. CDR3 bases: TGTGCCAGTTCAATACACGGCTCCTACGAGCAGTACTTC. This gives the protein CASSIHGSYEQYF.

The rearrangement links TRBV4-2 to TRBJ2-2, with D possibly matching TRBD2 (5 bases). The CDR3 totals 16 residues. Trimming shortened V by 4 bases and J by 3 bases, and 15 bases separated the two germline ends. CDR1 LGHNA and CDR2 YNFKEQ come from the germline V gene. The CDR3 DNA follows: TGTGCCAGCAGCCGGACCGCGGGTGTAGACACCGGGGAGCTGTTTTTT. It codes for CASSRTAGVDTGELFF.

This clone appeared once. The rearrangement joins TRBV5-1 to TRBJ2-7; no firm D call. V was shortened by 4 bases and J by 1 base, with 18 bases between the two germline ends. CDR1 and CDR2 from the germline V gene are SGHRS and YFSETQ. The CDR3 sequence is 16 residues long. CDR3 DNA sequence: TGCGCCAGCAGCCCACGTCTACTACCCCCTTCCTACGAGCAGTACTTC. It codes for CASSPRLLPPSYEQYF.

The chain uses TRBV5-1 and TRBJ2-1; D gene unclear. CDR1 is SGHRS and CDR2 is YFSETQ in the germline V gene. This CDR3 is 14 amino acids long. Trimming pared 3 bases from V and 4 bases from J, leaving 11 bases between. The CDR3 nucleotides read TGCGCCAGCAGCTGGGTTGGACCTTACAATGAGCAGTTCTTC. Its translation is CASSWVGPYNEQFF.

The CDR3 sequence is CASSQATALKGKLFF. The CDR3 DNA follows: TGCGCCAGCAGCCAGGCGACAGCCCTTAAGGGAAAACTGTTTTTT. The chain employs TRBV4-1 and TRBJ1-4; possibly TRBD1 for D (5 bases). The CDR3 totals 15 residues. V was clipped by 3 bases and J by 10 bases, with 18 bases between them. Germline V lookup: CDR1 MGHRA, CDR2 YSYEKL.

V and J are TRBV5-1 and TRBJ1-5; D is ambiguous. CDR3 size: 13 residues. Germline V gene data show CDR1 as SGHRS and CDR2 as YFSETQ. The V end lost 5 bases, the J end lost 4 bases, and 10 bases lay between the germline ends. The CDR3, as DNA: TGCGCCAGCAGTATAGGAGCGAATCAGCCCCAGCATTTT. Residues: CASSIGANQPQHF.

This rearrangement joins TRBV5-1 to TRBJ2-1; unclear D gene. V was cut by 0 bases and J by 2 bases, with 6 bases left in between. The CDR3 runs 14 residues. Germline V CDR1 and CDR2: SGHRS, YFSETQ. DNA of the CDR3: TGCGCCAGCAGCTTGGGACTCCCCTACAATGAGCAGTTCTTC. It yields the protein CASSLGLPYNEQFF.

This chain's CDR3 is CASSLTGISGNTIYF. The DNA of the CDR3 is TGTGCCAGCAGTTTAACAGGGATCTCTGGAAACACCATATATTTT. The V call is TRBV27, the J call TRBJ1-3; possible D gene TRBD1, 6 bases. This CDR3 has 15 amino acids. Germline assignment: CDR1 MNHEY and CDR2 SMNVEV (reference sequence). Trimming took 2 bases from V and 0 from J, leaving 8 bases between them.

The chain employs TRBV6-5 and TRBJ1-5; 9 bases align to TRBD1. Looked up from germline, CDR1 is MNHEY and CDR2 is SVGAGI. The CDR3 extends over 15 amino acids. After removal of 9 bases from V and 4 bases from J, the junction contained 10 bases not matched to a gene. The CDR3 DNA is TGTGCCAGTAAGATGGTGGGACAGGGAAATCAGCCCCAGCATTTT. Protein sequence: CASKMVGQGNQPQHF.

The V call is TRBV7-9, the J call TRBJ2-7, with 12 bases identical to TRBD1. The junction had 14 bases not matched to a gene; V was cut back by 5 bases and J by 3 bases. Germline V lookup: CDR1 SEHNR, CDR2 FQNEAQ (reference sequence). The CDR3 totals 18 residues. The CDR3 nucleotides are TGTGCCAGCAGCGGAACGGGACAGGGGGCCTCCTTGGGCTACGAGCAGTACTTC. Protein product: CASSGTGQGASLGYEQYF.

The chain links TRBV18 to TRBJ2-7; possibly TRBD2 for D (6 bases). Per germline, CDR1 KGHSH and CDR2 LQKENI. The CDR3 extends over 14 amino acids. V was shortened by 4 bases and J by 3 bases, with 13 bases between the two germline ends. The CDR3 nucleotides are TGTGCCAGCTCACGCGGGACCGGTGTCTACGAGCAGTACTTC. It encodes CASSRGTGVYEQYF.

This chain uses TRBV11-3 with TRBJ2-7; D not resolved. V dropped 2 bases and J dropped 7 bases, with 15 bases sitting between them. Germline CDR1 and CDR2: SGHNT and YENEEA. This CDR3 region has 14 residues. The DNA of the CDR3 is TGTGCCAGCAGCTTACGCCATACAACTCGTGAGCAGTACTTC. Translated, it gives CASSLRHTTREQYF.

V usage is TRBV28 and J usage is TRBJ2-7; D gene uncertain. Trimming took 8 bases from V and 4 from J, leaving 21 bases between them. CDR1 and CDR2 (germline): MDHEN, SYDVKM. This CDR3 spans 15 amino acids. CDR3 bases: TGTGCCAGCGCCGCAATTGGAAGGGCTACGTACGAGCAGTACTTC. Protein product: CASAAIGRATYEQYF.

This clone was picked up a small number of times. The sample holds other DNA sequences that translate to the same CDR3. CDR3 coding DNA: TGTGCCAGCAGCTCCAAGTACGAGCAGTACTTC. Amino acid sequence: CASSSKYEQYF. The chain has TRBV7-2 and TRBJ2-7; D call uncertain. Germline V gives CDR1 SGHTA, CDR2 FQGNSA. Trimming took off 4 bases at V and 4 bases at J, with 5 bases between the two ends. The CDR3 covers 11 residues.

The genes are TRBV28 and TRBJ2-4; TRBD2 agrees at 12 bases. The germline gives CDR1 MDHEN, CDR2 SYDVKM. The CDR3 consists of 15 residues. The junction had 6 bases not matched to a gene; V was cut back by 5 bases and J by 7 bases. The CDR3 sequence: CASSPTSGRRNIQYF. As DNA, the CDR3 is TGTGCCAGCAGTCCGACTAGCGGGAGAAGGAACATTCAGTACTTC.

This chain uses TRBV5-1 with TRBJ1-1; 9 bases agree with TRBD1. The CDR3 is 14 residues long. Germline loops: CDR1 SGHRS, CDR2 YFSETQ. J gave up 4 bases and V 4 bases, and 5 bases lay outside the gene matches. DNA for the CDR3: TGCGCCAGCAGCATTCTACAGGGGGCCACTGAAGCTTTCTTT. Its translation: CASSILQGATEAFF.

CDR3 coding DNA: TGTGCCAGCAGTCCCACGACAGGGGTAGTGGGGGGCTACACCTTC. Its protein product is CASSPTTGVVGGYTF. The J gene is TRBJ1-2, the V gene TRBV27, with 8 bases fitting TRBD1. CDR3 length equals 15 residues. The J segment lost 8 bases and the V segment lost 5 bases, leaving 13 bases of the junction unmatched. CDR1 and CDR2 (germline): MNHEY, SMNVEV (reference sequence).

The chain is built from TRBV11-1 and TRBJ2-7; 7 bases fit TRBD2. Trimming removed 1 base from V and 1 base from J; junction bases left unmatched: 7. CDR1 is SGHAT and CDR2 is FQDESV in the germline V gene (reference sequence). The CDR3 runs 16 residues. The CDR3 is CASSLDLADTSYEQYF. The DNA of the CDR3 is TGTGCCAGCAGCTTAGATCTAGCGGACACTTCCTACGAGCAGTACTTC.

This clone has a single count. The chain joins TRBV6-5 to TRBJ1-5; 10 bases line up with TRBD1. The CDR3 covers 14 residues. With 4 bases clipped from V and 9 bases from J, the junction kept 6 bases outside the gene matches. The germline V gene has CDR1 MNHEY and CDR2 SVGAGI. As DNA, the CDR3 is TGTGCCAGCAGTTTAGTGGACAGGGGGACGCCCCAGCATTTT. This gives the protein CASSLVDRGTPQHF.

The chain recombines TRBV19 with TRBJ1-5; D call uncertain. This CDR3 region has 15 residues. The V gene lost 1 base and the J gene lost 0 bases, with 7 bases spanning the gap. Per germline, CDR1 LNHDA and CDR2 SQIVND (reference sequence). The CDR3 coding sequence is TGTGCCAGTAGTATAGTCGGAGGTAGCAATCAGCCCCAGCATTTT. The encoded protein is CASSIVGGSNQPQHF. Drawing the rest from reference TRBV19 and TRBJ1-5, the complete variable domain is DGGITQSPKYLFRKEGQNVTLSCEQNLNHDAMYWYRQDPGQGLRLIYYSQIVNDFQKGDIAEGYSVSREKKESFPLTVTSAQKNPTAFYLCASSIVGGSNQPQHFGDGTRLSIL.

The chain is built from TRBV27 and TRBJ1-4, with D possibly TRBD1 on 5 matching bases. The V gene lost 4 bases and the J gene lost 6 bases, with 15 bases spanning the gap. Germline loops: CDR1 MNHEY, CDR2 SMNVEV (reference sequence). CDR3 size: 15 residues. The CDR3 sequence: CASSSGAHGDEKLFF. The CDR3 coding sequence is TGTGCCAGCAGTTCTGGGGCCCATGGGGATGAAAAACTGTTTTTT.

V is TRBV29-1 and J is TRBJ2-5; D may match TRBD1 or TRBD2 (5 bases each). The CDR3 length is 16 residues. CDR1 is SQVTM and CDR2 is ANQGSEA in the germline V gene. Between the trimmed V and J ends, which lost 8 bases and 5 bases, there was a span of 27 bases. In DNA, the CDR3 is TGCAGCTCGAAGGGGACGGGCCGCCCGAGGGAGGAGACCCAGTACTTC. This encodes CSSKGTGRPREETQYF.

The genes are TRBV5-1 and TRBJ2-5; D is uncertain. The CDR3 loop spans 13 amino acids. V lost 0 bases to trimming and J lost 4 bases, with 7 bases between them. Germline V gene data show CDR1 as SGHRS and CDR2 as YFSETQ. The CDR3 coding sequence is TGCGCCAGCAGCTTGGGGTTGGGAGAGACCCAGTACTTC. This gives the protein CASSLGLGETQYF.